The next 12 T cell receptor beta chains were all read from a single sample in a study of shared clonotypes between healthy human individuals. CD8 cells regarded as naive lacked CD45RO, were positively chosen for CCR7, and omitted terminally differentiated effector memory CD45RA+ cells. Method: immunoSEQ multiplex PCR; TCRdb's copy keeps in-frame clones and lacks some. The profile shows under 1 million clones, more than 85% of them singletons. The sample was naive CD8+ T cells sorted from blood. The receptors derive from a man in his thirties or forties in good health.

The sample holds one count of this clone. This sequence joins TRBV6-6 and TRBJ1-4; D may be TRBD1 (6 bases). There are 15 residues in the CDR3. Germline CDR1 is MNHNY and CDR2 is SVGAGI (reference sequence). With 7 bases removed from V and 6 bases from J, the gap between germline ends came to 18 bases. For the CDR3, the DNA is TGTGCCAGCACCCCACGGGGGGCCTCGGATGAAAAACTGTTTTTT. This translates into CASTPRGASDEKLFF.

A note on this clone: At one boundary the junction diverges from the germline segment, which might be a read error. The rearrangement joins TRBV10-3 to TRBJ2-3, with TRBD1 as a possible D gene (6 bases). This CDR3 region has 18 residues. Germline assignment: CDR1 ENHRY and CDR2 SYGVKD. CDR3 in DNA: TGTGCCATCAGCGAGTCCGTGACAGGAGACCCTAGCACAGATACGCAGTATTTT. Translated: CAISESVTGDPSTDTQYF.

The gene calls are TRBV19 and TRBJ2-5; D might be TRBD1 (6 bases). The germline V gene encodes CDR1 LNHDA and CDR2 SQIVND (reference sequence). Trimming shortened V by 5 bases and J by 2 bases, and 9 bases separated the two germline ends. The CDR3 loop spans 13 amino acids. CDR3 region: CASSSTGQETQYF. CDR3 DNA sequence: TGTGCCAGTAGTTCGACAGGACAAGAGACCCAGTACTTC.

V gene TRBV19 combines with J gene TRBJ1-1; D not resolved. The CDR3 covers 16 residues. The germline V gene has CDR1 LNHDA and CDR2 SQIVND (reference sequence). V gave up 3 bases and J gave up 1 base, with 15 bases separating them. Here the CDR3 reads CASSIPGVLGNTEAFF. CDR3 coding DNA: TGTGCCAGTAGTATTCCGGGCGTCCTGGGGAACACTGAAGCTTTCTTT.

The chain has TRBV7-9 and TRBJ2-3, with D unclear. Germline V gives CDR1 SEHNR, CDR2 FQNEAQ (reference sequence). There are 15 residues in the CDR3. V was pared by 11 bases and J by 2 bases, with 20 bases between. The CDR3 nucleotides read TGTGCCTGCAAAGACTCGGACGGCCCCACAGATACGCAGTATTTT. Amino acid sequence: CACKDSDGPTDTQYF.

The CDR3 DNA follows: TGTGCCAGCAGTGACGTGGACGGGAACACTGAAGCTTTCTTT. It translates to CASSDVDGNTEAFF. The rearrangement links TRBV2 to TRBJ1-1; D gene ambiguous. V was cut by 3 bases and J by 1 base, with 9 bases left in between. Looked up from germline, CDR1 is SNHLY and CDR2 is FYNNEI. This CDR3 has 14 amino acids. Full variable domain (rest looked up from reference TRBV2 and TRBJ1-1): EPEVTQTPSHQVTQMGQEVILRCVPISNHLYFYWYRQILGQKVEFLVSFYNNEISEKSEIFDDQFSVERPDGSNFTLKIRSTKLEDSAMYFCASSDVDGNTEAFFGQGTRLTVV.

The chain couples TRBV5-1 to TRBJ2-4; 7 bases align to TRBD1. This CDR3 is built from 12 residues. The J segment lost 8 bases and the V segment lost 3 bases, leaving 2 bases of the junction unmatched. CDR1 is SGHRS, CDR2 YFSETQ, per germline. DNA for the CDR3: TGCGCCAGCAGCTACAGGGGTGACATTCAGTACTTC. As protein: CASSYRGDIQYF.

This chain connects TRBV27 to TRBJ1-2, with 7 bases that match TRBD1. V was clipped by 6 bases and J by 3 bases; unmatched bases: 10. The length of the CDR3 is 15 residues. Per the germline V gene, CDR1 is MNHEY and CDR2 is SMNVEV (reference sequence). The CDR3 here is CASSPGGAAYYGYTF. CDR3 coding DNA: TGTGCCAGCAGCCCAGGGGGGGCGGCTTACTATGGCTACACCTTC.

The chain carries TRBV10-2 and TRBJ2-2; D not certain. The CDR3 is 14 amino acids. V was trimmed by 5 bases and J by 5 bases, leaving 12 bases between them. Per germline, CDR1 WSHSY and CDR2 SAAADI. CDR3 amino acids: CASSLSITTGELFF. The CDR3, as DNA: TGCGCCAGCAGTCTCAGTATCACGACCGGGGAGCTGTTTTTT.

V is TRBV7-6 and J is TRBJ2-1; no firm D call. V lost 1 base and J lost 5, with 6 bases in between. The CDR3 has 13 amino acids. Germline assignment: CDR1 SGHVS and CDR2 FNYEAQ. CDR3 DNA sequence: TGTGCCAGCAGCTTAGGCCCAGACAATGAGCAGTTCTTC. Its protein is CASSLGPDNEQFF.

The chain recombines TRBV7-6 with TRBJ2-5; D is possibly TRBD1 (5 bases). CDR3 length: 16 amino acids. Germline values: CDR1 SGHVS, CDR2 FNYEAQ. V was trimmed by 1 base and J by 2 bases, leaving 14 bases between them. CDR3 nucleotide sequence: TGTGCCAGCAGCTTAGTTGGGGCAGGGCGTCAAGAGACCCAGTACTTC. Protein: CASSLVGAGRQETQYF.

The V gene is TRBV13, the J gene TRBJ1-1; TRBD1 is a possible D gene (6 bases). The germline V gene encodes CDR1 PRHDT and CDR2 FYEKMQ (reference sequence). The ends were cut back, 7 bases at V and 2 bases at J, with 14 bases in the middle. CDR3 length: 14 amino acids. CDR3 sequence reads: CASTRQVGNTEAFF. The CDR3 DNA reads TGTGCCAGCACCCGACAGGTTGGAAACACTGAAGCTTTCTTT.